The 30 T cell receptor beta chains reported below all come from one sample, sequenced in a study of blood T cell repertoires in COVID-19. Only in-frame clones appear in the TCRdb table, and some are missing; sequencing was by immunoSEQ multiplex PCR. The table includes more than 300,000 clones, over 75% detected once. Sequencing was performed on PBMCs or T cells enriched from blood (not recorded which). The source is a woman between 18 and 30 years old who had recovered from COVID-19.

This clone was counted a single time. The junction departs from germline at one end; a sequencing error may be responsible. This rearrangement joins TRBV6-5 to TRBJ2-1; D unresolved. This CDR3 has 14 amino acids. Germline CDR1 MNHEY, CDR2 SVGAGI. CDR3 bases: TGTGCCAGCAGTGACTCCCGCCAGGTAAATGAGCAGTTCTTC. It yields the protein CASSDSRQVNEQFF.

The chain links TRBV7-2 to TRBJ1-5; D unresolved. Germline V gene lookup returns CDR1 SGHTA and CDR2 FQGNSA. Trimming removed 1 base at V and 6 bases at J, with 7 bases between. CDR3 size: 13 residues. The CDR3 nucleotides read TGTGCCAGCAGCTTAGGTCTTAGTCAGCCCCAGCATTTT. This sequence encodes CASSLGLSQPQHF.

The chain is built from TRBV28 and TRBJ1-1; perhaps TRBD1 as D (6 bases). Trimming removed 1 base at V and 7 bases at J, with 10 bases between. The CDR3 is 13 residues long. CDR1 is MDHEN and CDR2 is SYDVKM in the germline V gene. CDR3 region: CASSLSAGDEAFF. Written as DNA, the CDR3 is TGTGCCAGCAGTTTATCGGCAGGGGATGAAGCTTTCTTT.

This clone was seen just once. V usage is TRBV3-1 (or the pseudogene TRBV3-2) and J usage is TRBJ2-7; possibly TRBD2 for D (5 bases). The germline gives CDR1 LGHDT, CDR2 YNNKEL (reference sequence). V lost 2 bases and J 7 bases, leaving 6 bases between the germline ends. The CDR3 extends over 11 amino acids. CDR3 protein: CASSQSGEQYF. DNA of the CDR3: TGTGCCAGCAGCCAAAGCGGAGAGCAGTACTTC.

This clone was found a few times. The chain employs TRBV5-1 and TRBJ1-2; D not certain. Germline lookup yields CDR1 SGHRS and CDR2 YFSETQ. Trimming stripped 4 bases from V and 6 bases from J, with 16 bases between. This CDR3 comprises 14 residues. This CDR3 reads CASSPSFTHDGYTF. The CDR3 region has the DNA TGCGCCAGCAGCCCCTCCTTTACACACGATGGCTACACCTTC. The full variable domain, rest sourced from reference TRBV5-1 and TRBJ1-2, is KAGVTQTPRYLIKTRGQQVTLSCSPISGHRSVSWYQQTPGQGLQFLFEYFSETQRNKGNFPGRFSGRQFSNSRSEMNVSTLELGDSALYLCASSPSFTHDGYTFGSGTRLTVV.

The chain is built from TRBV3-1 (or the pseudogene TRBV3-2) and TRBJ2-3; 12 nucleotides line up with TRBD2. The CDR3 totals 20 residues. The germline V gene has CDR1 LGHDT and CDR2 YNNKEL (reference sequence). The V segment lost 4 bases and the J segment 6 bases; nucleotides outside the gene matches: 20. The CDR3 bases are TGTGCCAGCAGCCCCTCGGGGCTAGCGGGGGGGCCAAAGCTTAAGGATACGCAGTATTTT. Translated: CASSPSGLAGGPKLKDTQYF.

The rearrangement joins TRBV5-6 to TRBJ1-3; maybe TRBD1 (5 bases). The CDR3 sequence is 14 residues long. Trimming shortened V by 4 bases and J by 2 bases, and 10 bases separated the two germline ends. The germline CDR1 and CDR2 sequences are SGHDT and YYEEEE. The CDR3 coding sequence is TGTGCCAGCAGCCGCAGGGAACCTGGAAACACCATATATTTT. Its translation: CASSRREPGNTIYF.

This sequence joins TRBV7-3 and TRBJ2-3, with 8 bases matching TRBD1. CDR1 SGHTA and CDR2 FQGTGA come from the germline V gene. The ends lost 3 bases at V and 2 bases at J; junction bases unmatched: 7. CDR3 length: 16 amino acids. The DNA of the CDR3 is TGTGCCAGCAGCTTGGGGGACAGGCTTTACACAGATACGCAGTATTTT. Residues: CASSLGDRLYTDTQYF.

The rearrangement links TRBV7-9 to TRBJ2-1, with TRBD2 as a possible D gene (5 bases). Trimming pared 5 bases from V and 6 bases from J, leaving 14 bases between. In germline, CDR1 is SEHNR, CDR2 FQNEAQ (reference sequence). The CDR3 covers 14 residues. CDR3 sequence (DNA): TGTGCCAGCAGCCTAACCGGGGAAGGCAATGAGCAGTTCTTC. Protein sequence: CASSLTGEGNEQFF.

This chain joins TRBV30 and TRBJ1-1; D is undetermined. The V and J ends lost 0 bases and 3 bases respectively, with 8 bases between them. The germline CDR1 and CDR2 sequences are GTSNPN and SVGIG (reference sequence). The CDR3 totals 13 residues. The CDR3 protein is CAWSVGVDTEAFF. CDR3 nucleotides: TGTGCCTGGAGTGTAGGAGTGGACACTGAAGCTTTCTTT.

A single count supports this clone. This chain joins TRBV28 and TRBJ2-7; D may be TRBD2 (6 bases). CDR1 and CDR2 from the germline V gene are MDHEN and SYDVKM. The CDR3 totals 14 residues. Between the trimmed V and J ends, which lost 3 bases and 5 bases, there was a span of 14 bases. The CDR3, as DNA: TGTGCCAGCAGTTTTGCGGGGAGTGTCCACGAGCAGTACTTC. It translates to CASSFAGSVHEQYF. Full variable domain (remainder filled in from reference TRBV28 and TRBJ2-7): DVKVTQSSRYLVKRTGEKVFLECVQDMDHENMFWYRQDPGLGLRLIYFSYDVKMKEKGDIPEGYSVSREKKERFSLILESASTNQTSMYLCASSFAGSVHEQYFGPGTRLTVT.

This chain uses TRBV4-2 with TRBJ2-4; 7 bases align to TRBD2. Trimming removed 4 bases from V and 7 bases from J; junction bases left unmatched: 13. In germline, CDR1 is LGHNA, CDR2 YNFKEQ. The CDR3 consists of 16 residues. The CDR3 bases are TGTGCCAGCAGCCCCTTTCCGGGGACTAAAGAGAACATTCAGTACTTC. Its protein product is CASSPFPGTKENIQYF.

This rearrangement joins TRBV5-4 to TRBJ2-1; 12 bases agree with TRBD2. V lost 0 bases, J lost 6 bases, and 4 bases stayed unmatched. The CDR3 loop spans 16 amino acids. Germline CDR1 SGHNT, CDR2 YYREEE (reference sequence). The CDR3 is CASSLGLAGVGNEQFF. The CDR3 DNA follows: TGTGCCAGCAGCTTGGGACTAGCGGGAGTTGGCAATGAGCAGTTCTTC.

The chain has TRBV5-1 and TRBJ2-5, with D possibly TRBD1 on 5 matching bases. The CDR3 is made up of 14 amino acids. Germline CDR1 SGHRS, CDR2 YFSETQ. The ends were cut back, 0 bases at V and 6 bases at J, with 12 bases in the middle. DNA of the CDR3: TGCGCCAGCAGCTTGGATCCAGGGATAAAGACCCAGTACTTC. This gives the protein CASSLDPGIKTQYF.

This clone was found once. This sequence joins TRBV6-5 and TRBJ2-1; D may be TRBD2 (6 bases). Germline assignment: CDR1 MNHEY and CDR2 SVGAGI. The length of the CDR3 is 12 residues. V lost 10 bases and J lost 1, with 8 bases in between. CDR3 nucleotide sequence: TGTGCCATCGGAGGGTCCTACAATGAGCAGTTCTTC. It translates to CAIGGSYNEQFF.

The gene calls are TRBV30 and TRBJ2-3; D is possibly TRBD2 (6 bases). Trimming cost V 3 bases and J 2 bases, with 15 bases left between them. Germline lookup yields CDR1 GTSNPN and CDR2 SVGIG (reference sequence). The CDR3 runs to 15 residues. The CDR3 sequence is CAWRLQGGDTDTQYF. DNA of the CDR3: TGTGCCTGGAGACTCCAGGGCGGGGACACAGATACGCAGTATTTT.

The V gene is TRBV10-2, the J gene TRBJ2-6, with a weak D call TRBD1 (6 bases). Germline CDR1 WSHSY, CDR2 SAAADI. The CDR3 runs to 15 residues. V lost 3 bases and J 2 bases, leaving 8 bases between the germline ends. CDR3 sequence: CASSDRGTGANVLTF. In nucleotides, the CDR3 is TGCGCCAGCAGTGATAGGGGGACTGGGGCCAACGTCCTGACTTTC.

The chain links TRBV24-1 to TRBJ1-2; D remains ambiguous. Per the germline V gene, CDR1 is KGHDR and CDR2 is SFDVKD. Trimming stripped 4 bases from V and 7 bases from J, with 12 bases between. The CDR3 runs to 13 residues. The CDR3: CATSDPATRGYTF. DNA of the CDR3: TGTGCCACCAGTGACCCCGCGACACGTGGCTACACCTTC.

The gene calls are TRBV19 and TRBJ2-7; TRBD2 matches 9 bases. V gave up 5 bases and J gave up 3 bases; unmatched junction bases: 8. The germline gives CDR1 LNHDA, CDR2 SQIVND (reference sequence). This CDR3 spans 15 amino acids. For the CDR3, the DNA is TGTGCCAGTAGTCCGTCCCCTAGCGGGGTCTACGAGCAGTACTTC. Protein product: CASSPSPSGVYEQYF. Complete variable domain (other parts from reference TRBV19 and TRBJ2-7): DGGITQSPKYLFRKEGQNVTLSCEQNLNHDAMYWYRQDPGQGLRLIYYSQIVNDFQKGDIAEGYSVSREKKESFPLTVTSAQKNPTAFYLCASSPSPSGVYEQYFGPGTRLTVT.

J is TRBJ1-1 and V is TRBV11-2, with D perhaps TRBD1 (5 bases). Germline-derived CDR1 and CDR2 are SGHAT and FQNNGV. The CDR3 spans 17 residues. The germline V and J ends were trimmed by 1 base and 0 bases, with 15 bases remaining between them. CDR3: CASSLGGPVGVNTEAFF. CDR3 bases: TGTGCCAGCAGCTTAGGGGGCCCCGTTGGAGTGAACACTGAAGCTTTCTTT.

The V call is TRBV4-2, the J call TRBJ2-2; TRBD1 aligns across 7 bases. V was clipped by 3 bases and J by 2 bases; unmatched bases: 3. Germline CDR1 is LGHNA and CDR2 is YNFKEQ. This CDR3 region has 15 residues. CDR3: CASSQEGGNTGELFF. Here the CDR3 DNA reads TGTGCCAGCAGCCAGGAAGGGGGCAACACCGGGGAGCTGTTTTTT.

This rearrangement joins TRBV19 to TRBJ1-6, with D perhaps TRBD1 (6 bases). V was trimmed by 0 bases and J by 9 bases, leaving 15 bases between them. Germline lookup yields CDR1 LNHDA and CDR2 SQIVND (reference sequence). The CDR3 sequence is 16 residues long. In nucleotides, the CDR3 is TGTGCCAGTAGTATAGAGGCAGGGGAGACGGCTTCACCCCTCCACTTT. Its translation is CASSIEAGETASPLHF.

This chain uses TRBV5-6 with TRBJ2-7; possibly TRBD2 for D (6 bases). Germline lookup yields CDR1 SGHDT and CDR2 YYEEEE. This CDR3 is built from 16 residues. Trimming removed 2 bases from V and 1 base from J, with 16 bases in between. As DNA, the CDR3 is TGTGCCAGCAGCTTCGCGGGGACCTCGGGGTCCTACGAGCAGTACTTC. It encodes CASSFAGTSGSYEQYF.

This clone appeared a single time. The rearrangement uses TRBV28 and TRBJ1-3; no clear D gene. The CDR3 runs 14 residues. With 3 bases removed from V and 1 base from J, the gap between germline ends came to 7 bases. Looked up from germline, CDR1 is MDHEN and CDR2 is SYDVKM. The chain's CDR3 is CASSFSESGNTIYF. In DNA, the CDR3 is TGTGCCAGCAGTTTCTCCGAGTCTGGAAACACCATATATTTT. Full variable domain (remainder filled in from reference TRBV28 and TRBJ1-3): DVKVTQSSRYLVKRTGEKVFLECVQDMDHENMFWYRQDPGLGLRLIYFSYDVKMKEKGDIPEGYSVSREKKERFSLILESASTNQTSMYLCASSFSESGNTIYFGEGSWLTVV.

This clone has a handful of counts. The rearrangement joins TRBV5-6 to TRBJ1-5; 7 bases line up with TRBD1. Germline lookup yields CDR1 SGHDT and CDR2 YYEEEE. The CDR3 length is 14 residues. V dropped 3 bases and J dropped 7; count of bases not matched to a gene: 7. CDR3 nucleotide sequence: TGTGCCAGCAGCTCGACAGGGTTGAGCCAGCCCCAGCATTTT. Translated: CASSSTGLSQPQHF.

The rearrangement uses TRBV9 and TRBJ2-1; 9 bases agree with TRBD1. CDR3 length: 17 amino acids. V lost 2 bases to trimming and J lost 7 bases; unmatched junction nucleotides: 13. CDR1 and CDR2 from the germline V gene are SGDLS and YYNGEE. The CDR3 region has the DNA TGTGCCAGCAGCGTTACCCTCTTTCCGGGACAGGGAAATGAGCAGTTCTTC. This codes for CASSVTLFPGQGNEQFF.

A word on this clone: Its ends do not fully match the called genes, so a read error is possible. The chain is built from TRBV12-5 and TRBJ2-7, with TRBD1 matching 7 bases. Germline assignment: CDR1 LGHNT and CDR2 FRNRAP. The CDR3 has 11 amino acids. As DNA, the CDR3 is TGTGCTAGTGGTTTGGGGGACAGACAAAGCTTC. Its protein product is CASGLGDRQSF.

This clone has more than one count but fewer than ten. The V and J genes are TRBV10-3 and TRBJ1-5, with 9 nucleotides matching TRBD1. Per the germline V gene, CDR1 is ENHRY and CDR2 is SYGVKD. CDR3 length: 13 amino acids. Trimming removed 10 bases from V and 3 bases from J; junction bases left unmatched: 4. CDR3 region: CATGTGLNQPQHF. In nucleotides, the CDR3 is TGTGCCACTGGGACAGGGCTCAATCAGCCCCAGCATTTT.

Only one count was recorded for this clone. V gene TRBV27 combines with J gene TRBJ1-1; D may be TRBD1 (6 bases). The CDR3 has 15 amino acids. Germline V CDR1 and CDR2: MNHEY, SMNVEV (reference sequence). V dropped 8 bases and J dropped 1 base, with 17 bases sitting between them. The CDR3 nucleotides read TGTGCCAGCTATTTAGAGGGGGGGGCGAACACTGAAGCTTTCTTT. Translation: CASYLEGGANTEAFF.

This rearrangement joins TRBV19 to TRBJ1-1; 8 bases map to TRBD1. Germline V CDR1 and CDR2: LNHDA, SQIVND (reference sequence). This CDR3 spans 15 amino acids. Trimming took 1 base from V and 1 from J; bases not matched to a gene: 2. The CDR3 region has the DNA TGTGCCAGTAGTATAGGGGACAGGAGGAACACTGAAGCTTTCTTT. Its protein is CASSIGDRRNTEAFF.